Listed below are T cell receptor beta chains from one sample, sequenced in a study of response to subunit inactivated influenza vaccine. TCRdb processed the RT-PCR reads anew with MiXCR; each CDR3 protein has one entry. The sample consists of approximately 490,000 distinct CDR3 sequences, roughly 7.6% of them appearing once. Sequencing was performed on PBMCs from blood, taken about 23 months after vaccination. The receptors were gathered from a man between 50 and 75 years old who received an inactivated influenza vaccine. Both conserved end residues are part of each CDR3. The D gene is left open where the match is weak. A clone size is listed for some rows: how often the clone was seen (once, few, many), or a class if it is expanded.

-,TRBJ2-2,TRBV28,many,TGTGCCAGCAGTTTCCCTTGGGGGACCGGCGGGGAGCTGTTTTTT,CASSFPWGTGGELFF
-,TRBJ2-7,TRBV5-1,few,TGCGCCAGCAGCCAGCAGGGGTGGAATTACGAGCAGTACTTC,CASSQQGWNYEQYF
-,TRBJ1-1,TRBV28,few,TGTGCCAGCACCTGGGGGAACACTGAAGCTTTCTTT,CASTWGNTEAFF
-,TRBJ1-4,TRBV29-1,many,TGCAGCGTTGAGGCGGGCAACGATGAAAAACTGTTTTTT,CSVEAGNDEKLFF
TRBD1,TRBJ1-2,TRBV6-5,-,TGTGCCAGCAGTTACTTGCCTATACCGACAGGGGCCGACGATGGCTACACCTTC,CASSYLPIPTGADDGYTF
-,TRBJ1-4,TRBV4-3,-,TGCGCCAGCAGGAGACAGCCTTCTAATGAAAAACTGTTTTTT,CASRRQPSNEKLFF
-,TRBJ2-7,TRBV20-1,-,TGCAGTGCTAGAGAAACAGGGAACCCTTCCCGCGAGCAGTACTTC,CSARETGNPSREQYF
-,TRBJ1-4,TRBV7-8,-,TGTGCCAGCAGCTCCTATCTAGGGAGTAATGAAAAACTGTTTTTT,CASSSYLGSNEKLFF
-,TRBJ1-6,TRBV6-1,few,TGTGCCAGCAGCCTCTTCTCCTCGAACAGGGCCATAGGACCCCTCCACTTT,CASSLFSSNRAIGPLHF
-,TRBJ2-1,TRBV12-3/TRBV12-4,many,TGTGCCAGCAGTCCCCGACTAGGCGAGGCGCGAAATGAGCAGTTCTTC,CASSPRLGEARNEQFF
TRBD2,TRBJ2-1,TRBV20-1,many,TGCAGTGCTAGAGATTCGACTAGCGGGAGGGCCGGTGAGCAGTTCTTC,CSARDSTSGRAGEQFF
-,TRBJ2-5,TRBV12-3/TRBV12-4,many,TGTGCCAGCAGTTTGGCGGGTGGAGGGGGGGAGACCCAGTACTTC,CASSLAGGGGETQYF
-,TRBJ2-6,TRBV11-2,many,TGTGCCAGCAGCCGCTTCACGGGTGGGGCCAACGTCCTGACTTTC,CASSRFTGGANVLTF
TRBD1,TRBJ2-1,TRBV24-1,many,TGTGCCACCAGTGATTTCGGGACAGGCTACAATGAGCAGTTCTTC,CATSDFGTGYNEQFF
-,TRBJ1-2,TRBV12-3/TRBV12-4,many,TGTGCCAGCAGTCCGTACTATAATACTGACAAGCGCTATGGCTACACCTTC,CASSPYYNTDKRYGYTF
-,TRBJ1-3,TRBV5-1,few,TGCGCCAGCAGCTTGGCCGGGGTAGCGCGCGGTGGAAACACCATATATTTT,CASSLAGVARGGNTIYF
TRBD1,TRBJ2-4,TRBV20-1,many,TGCAGTGCTAGAGCGACAGGGAAAACGGCCAAAAACATTCAGTACTTC,CSARATGKTAKNIQYF
-,TRBJ1-3,TRBV7-2,many,TGTGCCAGCAGCCTCATAAGCTCTGGAAACACCATATATTTT,CASSLISSGNTIYF
TRBD1,TRBJ2-4,TRBV11-2,few,TGTGCCAGCAGCTTAATCCGTGGGACAGGTCCGCACATTCAGTACTTC,CASSLIRGTGPHIQYF
TRBD2,TRBJ2-7,TRBV28,many,TGTGCCAGCGAAACCAGCGGGGGTGAGCAGTACTTC,CASETSGGEQYF
-,TRBJ1-1,TRBV5-1,many,TGCGCCAGCAGCTTGGGGGCGGAGAACACTGAAGCTTTCTTT,CASSLGAENTEAFF
-,TRBJ2-5,TRBV25-1,-,TGTGCCAGCAGTGAAGGGACGATAAAAGAGACCCAGTACTTC,CASSEGTIKETQYF
TRBD1,TRBJ2-5,TRBV10-3,many,TGTGCCATCAGTGAAGACAGGGGATCAGAGACCCAGTACTTC,CAISEDRGSETQYF
-,TRBJ1-6,TRBV7-2,many,TGTGCCAGCAGCTTAGAATTTGGGTCACCCCTCCACTTT,CASSLEFGSPLHF
TRBD2,TRBJ2-1,TRBV5-1,many,TGCGCCAGCAGCTTGGGAAGGCTAGCGGGGGCTAACAATGAGCAGTTCTTC,CASSLGRLAGANNEQFF
-,TRBJ2-3,TRBV7-9,many,TGTGCCAGCAGCCATACTGCGGATACGCAGTATTTT,CASSHTADTQYF
TRBD2,TRBJ2-1,TRBV20-1,many,TGCAGTGCGCTAGACGCTACCAGCGGGAACTCCTACAATGAGCAGTTCTTC,CSALDATSGNSYNEQFF
-,TRBJ2-4,TRBV6-1,-,TGTGCCAGCACCTCGGGACTTCTAGCCAAAAACATTCAGTACTTC,CASTSGLLAKNIQYF
TRBD1,TRBJ1-1,TRBV7-2,many,TGTGCCAGCAGCCTAGGCCATGGGACAGGGGCTGGGACTGAAGCTTTCTTT,CASSLGHGTGAGTEAFF
-,TRBJ1-1,TRBV6-5,many,TGTGCCAGCAGTTACAGGGGGACCCTGAACACTGAAGCTTTCTTT,CASSYRGTLNTEAFF
TRBD2,TRBJ2-7,TRBV7-9,few,TGTGCCAGCAGCTTATCCGGGAGGGATTACGAGCAGTACTTC,CASSLSGRDYEQYF
-,TRBJ2-7,TRBV15,many,TGTGCCACCAGCAGAGCGCGGGGTCTGGTGGAGCAGTACTTC,CATSRARGLVEQYF
TRBD1,TRBJ1-5,TRBV20-1,few,TGCAGTGCTTCTGACAGGGGGCGCATAAATCAGCCCCAGCATTTT,CSASDRGRINQPQHF
TRBD1,TRBJ2-7,TRBV29-1,-,TGCAGCGTGGCGGGACAGGGGGGTGACAAGCAGTACTTC,CSVAGQGGDKQYF
TRBD2,TRBJ2-3,TRBV7-8,few,TGTGCCAGCAACCCTAACGGGGGGAGCACAGATACGCAGTATTTT,CASNPNGGSTDTQYF
-,TRBJ2-1,TRBV28,many,TGTGCCAGCAGTTTCTCTCGGGACCCCCTCTACAATGAGCAGTTCTTC,CASSFSRDPLYNEQFF
TRBD1,TRBJ2-5,TRBV10-3,many,TGTGCCATCAGTGACAACAGGGGAGAGACCCAGTACTTC,CAISDNRGETQYF
-,TRBJ2-2,TRBV30,few,TGTGCCTGGAGGGCTAGCGAGACCGGGGAGCTGTTTTTT,CAWRASETGELFF
-,TRBJ2-2,TRBV10-2,-,TGCGCCAGCAGGGAGGGTGCGAACACCGGGGAGCTGTTTTTT,CASREGANTGELFF